This TCR beta chain was profiled in a study of blood T cell repertoires in COVID-19. Study at large: Whether acute or convalescent, the COVID-19 samples came from the United States, Italy and Spain. Nucleic acid was either cDNA or gDNA, and it came from T cells, B-cell-depleted T cells, or PBMCs.

Original data processing: The authors estimated nucleated cell counts from reference gene primer amplification. The repertoire was sequenced with immunoSEQ multiplex PCR; TCRdb's copy has only in-frame clones and lacks some. V and J calls and clone size are as listed in that table; D and trimming were resolved from the DNA. The sample shows approximately 150,000 clones, about nine tenths of them seen only once. The CDR3 extends over 12 amino acids. V was clipped by 6 bases and J by 4 bases, with 8 bases between them. The sequence was obtained from a woman in her sixties or seventies with active or convalescent COVID-19. J is TRBJ2-3 and V is TRBV12-3 or TRBV12-4; D unclear. The specimen sequenced was peripheral blood. Here the CDR3 reads CASSTSADTQYF. The CDR3 bases are TGTGCCAGCAGCACCAGCGCAGATACGCAGTATTTT.